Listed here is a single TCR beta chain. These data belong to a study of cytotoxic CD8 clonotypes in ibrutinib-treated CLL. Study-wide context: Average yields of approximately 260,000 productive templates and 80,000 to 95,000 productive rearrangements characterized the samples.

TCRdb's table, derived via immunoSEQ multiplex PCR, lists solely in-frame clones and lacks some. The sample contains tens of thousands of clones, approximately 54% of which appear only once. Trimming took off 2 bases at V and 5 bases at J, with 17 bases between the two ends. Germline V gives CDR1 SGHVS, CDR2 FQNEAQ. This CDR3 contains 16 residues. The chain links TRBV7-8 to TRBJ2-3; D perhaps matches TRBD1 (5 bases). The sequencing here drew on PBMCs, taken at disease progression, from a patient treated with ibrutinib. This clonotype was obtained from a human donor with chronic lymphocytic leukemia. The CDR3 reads CASSLRSARGGDTQYF. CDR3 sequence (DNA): TGTGCCAGCAGCTTAAGGTCAGCAAGGGGCGGAGATACGCAGTATTTT.